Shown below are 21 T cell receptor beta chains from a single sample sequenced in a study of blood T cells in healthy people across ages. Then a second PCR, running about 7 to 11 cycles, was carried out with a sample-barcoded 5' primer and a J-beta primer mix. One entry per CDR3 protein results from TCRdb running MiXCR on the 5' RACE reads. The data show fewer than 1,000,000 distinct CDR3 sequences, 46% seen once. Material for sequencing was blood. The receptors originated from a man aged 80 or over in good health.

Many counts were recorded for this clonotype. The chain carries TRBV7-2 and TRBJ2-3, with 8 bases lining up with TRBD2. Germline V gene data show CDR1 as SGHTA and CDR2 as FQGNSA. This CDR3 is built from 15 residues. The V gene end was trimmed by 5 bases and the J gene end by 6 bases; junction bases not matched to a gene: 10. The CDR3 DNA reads TGTGCCAGCAGCACCGGACTAGCCGGGGGTGATACGCAGTATTTT. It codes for CASSTGLAGGDTQYF.

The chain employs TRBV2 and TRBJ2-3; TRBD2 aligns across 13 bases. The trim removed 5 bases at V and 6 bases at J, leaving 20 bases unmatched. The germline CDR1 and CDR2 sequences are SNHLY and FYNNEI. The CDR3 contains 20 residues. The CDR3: CASSSRRTLGLAGRMDTQYF. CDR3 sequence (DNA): TGTGCCAGCAGTTCCCGCAGAACCTTGGGACTAGCGGGAAGAATGGATACGCAGTATTTT.

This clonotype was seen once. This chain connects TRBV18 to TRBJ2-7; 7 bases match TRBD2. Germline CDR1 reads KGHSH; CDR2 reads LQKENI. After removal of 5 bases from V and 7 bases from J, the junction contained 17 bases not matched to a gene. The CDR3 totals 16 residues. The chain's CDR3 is CASSGRLASYYNEQYF. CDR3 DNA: TGTGCCAGCTCAGGCCGACTAGCTTCGTACTACAATGAGCAGTACTTC.

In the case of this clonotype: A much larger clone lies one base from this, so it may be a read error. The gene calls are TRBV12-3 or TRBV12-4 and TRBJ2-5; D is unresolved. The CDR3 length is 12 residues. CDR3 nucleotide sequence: TGTGCCGGCAGTTTGGCAGAAGAGACCCAGTACTTC. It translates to CAGSLAEETQYF.

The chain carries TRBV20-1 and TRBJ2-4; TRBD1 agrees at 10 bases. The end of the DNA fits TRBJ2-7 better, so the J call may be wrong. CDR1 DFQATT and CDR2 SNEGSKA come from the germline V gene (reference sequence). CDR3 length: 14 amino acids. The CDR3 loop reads CSASLDRGNYEQYF. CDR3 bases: TGCAGTGCTAGCCTGGACAGGGGGAACTACGAGCAGTACTTC.

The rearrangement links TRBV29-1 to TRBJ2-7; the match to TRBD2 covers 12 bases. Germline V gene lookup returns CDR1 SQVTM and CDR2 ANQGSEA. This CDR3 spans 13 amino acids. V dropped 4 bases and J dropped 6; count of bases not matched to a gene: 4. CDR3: CSVGTSGMTEQYF. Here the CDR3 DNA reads TGCAGCGTTGGGACTAGCGGGATGACCGAGCAGTACTTC.

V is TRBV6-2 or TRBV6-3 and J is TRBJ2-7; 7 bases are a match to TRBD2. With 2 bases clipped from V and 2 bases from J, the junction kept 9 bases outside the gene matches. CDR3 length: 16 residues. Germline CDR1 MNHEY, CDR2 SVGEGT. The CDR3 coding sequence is TGTGCCAGCAGTTACGTTGGGCGGGGGAACCCCTACGAGCAGTACTTC. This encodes CASSYVGRGNPYEQYF.

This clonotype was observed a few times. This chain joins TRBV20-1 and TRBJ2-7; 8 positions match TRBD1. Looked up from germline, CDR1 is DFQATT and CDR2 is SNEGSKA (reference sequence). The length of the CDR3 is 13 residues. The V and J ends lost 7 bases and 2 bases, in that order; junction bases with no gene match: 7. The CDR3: CSVQRQGTYEQYF. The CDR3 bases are TGCAGTGTCCAGAGACAGGGGACCTACGAGCAGTACTTC.

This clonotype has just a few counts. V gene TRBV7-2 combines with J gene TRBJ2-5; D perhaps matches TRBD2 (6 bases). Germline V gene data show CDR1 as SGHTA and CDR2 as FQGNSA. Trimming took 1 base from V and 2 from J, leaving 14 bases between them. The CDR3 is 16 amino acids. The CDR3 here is CASSLGGVAAQETQYF. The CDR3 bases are TGTGCCAGCAGCTTAGGGGGAGTAGCGGCACAAGAGACCCAGTACTTC.

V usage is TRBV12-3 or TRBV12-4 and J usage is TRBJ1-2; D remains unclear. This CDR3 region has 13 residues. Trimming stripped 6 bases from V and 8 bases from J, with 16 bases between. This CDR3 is CASSPRQNGGYTF. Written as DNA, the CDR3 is TGTGCCAGCAGCCCCAGGCAGAATGGAGGCTACACCTTC.

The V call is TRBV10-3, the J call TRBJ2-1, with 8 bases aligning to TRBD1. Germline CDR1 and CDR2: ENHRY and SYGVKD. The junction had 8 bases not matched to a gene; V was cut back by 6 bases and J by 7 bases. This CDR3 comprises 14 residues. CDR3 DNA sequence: TGTGCCATCAGGTCGGACAGGGCAGGGAATGAGCAGTTCTTC. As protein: CAIRSDRAGNEQFF.

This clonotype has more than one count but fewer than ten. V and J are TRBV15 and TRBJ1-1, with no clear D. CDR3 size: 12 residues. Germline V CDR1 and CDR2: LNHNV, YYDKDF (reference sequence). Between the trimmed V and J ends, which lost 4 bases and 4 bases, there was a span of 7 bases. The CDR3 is CATSMLGTEAFF. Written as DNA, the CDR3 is TGTGCCACCAGCATGTTGGGCACTGAAGCTTTCTTT.

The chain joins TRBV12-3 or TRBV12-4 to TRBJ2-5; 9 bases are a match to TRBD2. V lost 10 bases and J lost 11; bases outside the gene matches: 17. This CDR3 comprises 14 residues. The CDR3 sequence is CATNVLAGDNEQYF. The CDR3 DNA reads TGTGCCACCAACGTCTTAGCGGGGGACAATGAGCAGTACTTC.

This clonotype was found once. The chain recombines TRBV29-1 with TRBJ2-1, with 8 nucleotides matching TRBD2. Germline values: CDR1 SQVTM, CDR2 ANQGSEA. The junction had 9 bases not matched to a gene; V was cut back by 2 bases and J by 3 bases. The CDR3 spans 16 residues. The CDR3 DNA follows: TGCAGCGTTGAACTTTTCCGGGGGGGAATCTACAATGAGCAGTTCTTC. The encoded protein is CSVELFRGGIYNEQFF.

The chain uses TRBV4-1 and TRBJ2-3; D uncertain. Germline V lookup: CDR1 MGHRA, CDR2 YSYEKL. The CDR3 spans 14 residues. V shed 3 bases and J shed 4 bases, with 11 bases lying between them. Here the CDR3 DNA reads TGCGCCAGCAGCCAGGGCATGGACGCAGATACGCAGTATTTT. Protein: CASSQGMDADTQYF.

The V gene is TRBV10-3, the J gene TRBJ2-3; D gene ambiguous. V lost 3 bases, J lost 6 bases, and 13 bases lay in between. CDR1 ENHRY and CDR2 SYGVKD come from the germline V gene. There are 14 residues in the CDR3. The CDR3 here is CAISERDFGDTQYF. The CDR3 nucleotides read TGTGCCATCAGTGAACGAGATTTCGGGGATACGCAGTATTTT.

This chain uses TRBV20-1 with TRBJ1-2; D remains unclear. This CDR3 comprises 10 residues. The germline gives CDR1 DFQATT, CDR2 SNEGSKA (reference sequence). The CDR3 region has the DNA TGCAGGATTTCGGATAGAGGCTACACCTTC. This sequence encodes CRISDRGYTF.

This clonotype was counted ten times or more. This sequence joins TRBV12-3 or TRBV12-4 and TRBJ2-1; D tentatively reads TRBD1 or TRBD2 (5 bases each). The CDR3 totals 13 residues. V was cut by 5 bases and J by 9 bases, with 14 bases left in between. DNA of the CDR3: TGTGCCAGCAGTAAACTAGGTGGGGGTGAGCAGTTCTTC. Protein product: CASSKLGGGEQFF.

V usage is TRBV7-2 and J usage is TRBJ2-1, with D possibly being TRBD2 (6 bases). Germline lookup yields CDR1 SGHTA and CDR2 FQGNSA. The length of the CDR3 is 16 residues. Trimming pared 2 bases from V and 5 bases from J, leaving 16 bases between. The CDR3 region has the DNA TGTGCCAGCAGCTTACGTAACAGGAGGGCTCACAATGAGCAGTTCTTC. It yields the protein CASSLRNRRAHNEQFF.

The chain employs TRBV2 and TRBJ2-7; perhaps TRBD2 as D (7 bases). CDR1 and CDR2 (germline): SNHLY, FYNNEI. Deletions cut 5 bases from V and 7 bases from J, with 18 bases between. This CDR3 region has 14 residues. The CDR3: CASSPRGASGEQYF. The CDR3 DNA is TGTGCCAGCAGTCCTCGGGGGGCCTCGGGTGAGCAGTACTTC.

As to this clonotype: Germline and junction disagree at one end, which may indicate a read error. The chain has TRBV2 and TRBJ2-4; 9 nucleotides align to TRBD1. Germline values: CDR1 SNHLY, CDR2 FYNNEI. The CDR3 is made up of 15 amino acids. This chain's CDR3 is CASKRAGTGFAEQDF. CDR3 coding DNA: TGTGCCAGCAAACGAGCCGGGACAGGGTTCGCCGAGCAGGACTTC.